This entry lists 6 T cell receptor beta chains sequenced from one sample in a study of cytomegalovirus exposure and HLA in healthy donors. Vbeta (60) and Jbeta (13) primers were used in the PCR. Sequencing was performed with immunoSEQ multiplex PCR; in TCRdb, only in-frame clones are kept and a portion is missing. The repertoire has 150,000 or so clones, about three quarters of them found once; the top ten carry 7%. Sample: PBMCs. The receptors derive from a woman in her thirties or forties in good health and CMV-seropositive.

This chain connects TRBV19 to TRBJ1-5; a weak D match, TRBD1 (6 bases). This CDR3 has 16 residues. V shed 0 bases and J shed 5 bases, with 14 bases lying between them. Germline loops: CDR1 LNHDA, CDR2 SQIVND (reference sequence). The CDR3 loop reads CASSIETQGSYQPQHF. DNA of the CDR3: TGTGCCAGTAGTATAGAAACCCAGGGGTCGTATCAGCCCCAGCATTTT.

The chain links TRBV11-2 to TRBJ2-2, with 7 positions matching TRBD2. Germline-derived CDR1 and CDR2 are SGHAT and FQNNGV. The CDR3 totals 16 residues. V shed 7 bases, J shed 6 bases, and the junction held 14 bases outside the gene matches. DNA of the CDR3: TGTGCCAGCACCTTGCAGTTGACTAGCATCGCCGGGGAGCTGTTTTTT. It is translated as CASTLQLTSIAGELFF.

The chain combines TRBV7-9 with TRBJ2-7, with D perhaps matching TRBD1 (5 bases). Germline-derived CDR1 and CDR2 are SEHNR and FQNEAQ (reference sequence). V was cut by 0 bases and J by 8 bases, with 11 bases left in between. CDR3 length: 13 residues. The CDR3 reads CASSLAYRYKQYF. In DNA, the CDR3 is TGTGCCAGCAGCTTAGCCTACAGGTACAAGCAGTACTTC.

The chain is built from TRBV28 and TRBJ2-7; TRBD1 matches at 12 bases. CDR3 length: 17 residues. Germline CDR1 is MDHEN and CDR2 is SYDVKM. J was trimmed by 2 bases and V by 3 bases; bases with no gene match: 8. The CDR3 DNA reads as TGTGCCAGCAGTTTGGGTCCGGGACAGGGGGCCCCCTACGAGCAGTACTTC. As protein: CASSLGPGQGAPYEQYF. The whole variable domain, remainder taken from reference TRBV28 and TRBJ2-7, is DVKVTQSSRYLVKRTGEKVFLECVQDMDHENMFWYRQDPGLGLRLIYFSYDVKMKEKGDIPEGYSVSREKKERFSLILESASTNQTSMYLCASSLGPGQGAPYEQYFGPGTRLTVT.

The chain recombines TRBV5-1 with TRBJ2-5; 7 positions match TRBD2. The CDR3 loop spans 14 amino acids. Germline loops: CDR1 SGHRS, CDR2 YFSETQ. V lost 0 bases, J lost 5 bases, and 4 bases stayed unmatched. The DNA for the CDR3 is TGCGCCAGCAGCTTGGGGGTGCGGGGGGAGACCCAGTACTTC. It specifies CASSLGVRGETQYF.

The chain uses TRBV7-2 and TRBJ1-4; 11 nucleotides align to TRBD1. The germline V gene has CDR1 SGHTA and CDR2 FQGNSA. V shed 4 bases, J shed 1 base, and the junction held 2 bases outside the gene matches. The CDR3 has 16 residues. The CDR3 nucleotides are TGTGCCAGCAGCTCGGACAGGGGGCGAACTAATGAAAAACTGTTTTTT. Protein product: CASSSDRGRTNEKLFF.